This T cell receptor beta chain originates from a study of cytomegalovirus exposure and HLA in healthy donors. Study results and caveats: Reports showed the classifier diagnosing cytomegalovirus status with high specificity and sensitivity. Most CMV-associated TCR beta chains appeared HLA-restricted in a later analysis. TCR beta V- and J-gene trimming was later associated with a missense DCLRE1C variant. A later analysis reportedly found that, within productive TCRs, an Asian-associated ancestry cluster had fewer N-insertions than the mean observed across the approximately 600 donors.

For this clone: The antigen is not known. Germline is not matched at one junction end, which may reflect a read error.

The PCR used 60 Vbeta and 13 Jbeta primers. TCRdb's table, derived via immunoSEQ multiplex PCR, lists solely in-frame clones and lacks some. The data hold around 150,000 clones, with approximately 83% observed a single time. The germline V gene has CDR1 SGHTS and CDR2 YDEGEE. This CDR3 is 15 amino acids long. The TCR originated in a man in his late teens or twenties in good health and CMV-seropositive. Sequenced sample: PBMCs. The V and J genes are TRBV5-8 and TRBJ1-1; 9 bases match TRBD1. The CDR3 here is CARSSFWTGDTEAFF. The CDR3 DNA sequence: TGTGCCCGCAGCTCATTTTGGACAGGGGACACTGAAGCTTTCTTT.